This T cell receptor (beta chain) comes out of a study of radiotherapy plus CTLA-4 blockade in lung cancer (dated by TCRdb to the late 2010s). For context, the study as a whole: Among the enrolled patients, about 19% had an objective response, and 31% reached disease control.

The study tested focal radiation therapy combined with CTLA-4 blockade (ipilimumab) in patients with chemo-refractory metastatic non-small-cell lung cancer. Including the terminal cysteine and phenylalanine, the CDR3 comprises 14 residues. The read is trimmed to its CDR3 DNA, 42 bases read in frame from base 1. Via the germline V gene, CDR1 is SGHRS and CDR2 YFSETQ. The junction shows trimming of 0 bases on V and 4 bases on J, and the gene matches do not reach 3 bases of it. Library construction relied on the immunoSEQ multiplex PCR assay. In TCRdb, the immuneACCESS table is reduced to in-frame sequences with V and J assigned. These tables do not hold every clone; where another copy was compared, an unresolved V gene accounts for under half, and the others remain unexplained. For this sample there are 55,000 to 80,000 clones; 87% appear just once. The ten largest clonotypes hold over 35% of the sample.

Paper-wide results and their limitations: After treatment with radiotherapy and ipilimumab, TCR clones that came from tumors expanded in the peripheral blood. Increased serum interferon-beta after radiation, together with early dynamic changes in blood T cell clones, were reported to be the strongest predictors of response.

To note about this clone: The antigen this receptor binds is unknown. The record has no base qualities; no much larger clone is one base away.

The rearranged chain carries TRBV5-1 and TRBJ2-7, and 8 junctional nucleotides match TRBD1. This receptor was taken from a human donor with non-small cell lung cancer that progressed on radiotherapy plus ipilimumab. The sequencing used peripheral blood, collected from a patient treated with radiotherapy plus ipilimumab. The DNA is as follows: TGCGCCAGCAGCTTGGGGCAGGGGGCGTACGAGCAGTACTTC. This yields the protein CASSLGQGAYEQYF.